This TCR beta chain was sequenced during a study of T cell repertoires in cytomegalovirus infection. Study-level background: CMV epitopes in the study were HLA-C-restricted (recently identified) and HLA-B-restricted (well studied). Public TCR beta signatures were indicative of both CMV infection and a matching HLA type.

V dropped 2 bases and J dropped 8; count of bases not matched to a gene: 11. This CDR3 spans 15 amino acids. Germline CDR1 and CDR2: LGHNA and YSLEER. Details on this clonotype: The target antigen is unknown.

Study results and limitations: Cumulative public TCR beta family frequency identified CMV carriers with the relevant HLA.

One entry per CDR3 protein results from TCRdb running MiXCR on the reads. The sample yields roughly 90,000 distinct CDR3 sequences, under 30% seen once. The rearrangement uses TRBV4-3 and TRBJ1-2; 7 positions agree with TRBD1. The sample was CD8+ T cells from cultured PBMCs, taken from culture after CMV antigen stimulation. The sequence derives from a human donor in good health (CMV status not recorded). Some clones in this sample may be carry-over from other donors' samples. Written as DNA, the CDR3 is TGCGCCAGCAGCCAATACCCGGACAGGCCGGGGGGCTACACCTTC. Encoded protein: CASSQYPDRPGGYTF.